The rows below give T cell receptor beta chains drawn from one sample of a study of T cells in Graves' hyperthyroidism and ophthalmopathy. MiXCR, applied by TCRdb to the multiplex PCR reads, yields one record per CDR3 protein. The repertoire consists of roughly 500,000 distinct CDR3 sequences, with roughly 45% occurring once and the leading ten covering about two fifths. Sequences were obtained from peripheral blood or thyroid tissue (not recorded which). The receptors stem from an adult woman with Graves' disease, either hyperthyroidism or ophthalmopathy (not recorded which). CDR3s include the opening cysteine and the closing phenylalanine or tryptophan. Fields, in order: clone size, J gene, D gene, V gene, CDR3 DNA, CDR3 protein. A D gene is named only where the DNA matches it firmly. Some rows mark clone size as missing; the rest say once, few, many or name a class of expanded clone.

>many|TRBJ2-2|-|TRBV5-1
TGCGCCAGCAGCTTGTCCGGACAGAACACCGGGGAGCTGTTTTTT
CASSLSGQNTGELFF
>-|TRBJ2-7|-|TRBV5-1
TGCGCCAGCAGCGCGGGACCCTCCCTCTCCTACGAGCAGTACTTC
CASSAGPSLSYEQYF
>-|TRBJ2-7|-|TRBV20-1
TGCAGTGCTGAAGGACGGAGGTACGAGCAGTACTTC
CSAEGRRYEQYF
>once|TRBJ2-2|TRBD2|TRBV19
TGTGCCAGTAGGACGGGACTAGCGGCAAACACCGGGGAGCTGTTTTTT
CASRTGLAANTGELFF
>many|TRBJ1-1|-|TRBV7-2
TGTGCCAGCAGCCCCAGATTGACAGCCAGGAACACTGAAGCTTTCTTT
CASSPRLTARNTEAFF
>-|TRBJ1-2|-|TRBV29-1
TGCAGCGCCCAAATACCCGGGATCCCCTTCGTCCTCTATGGCTACACCTTC
CSAQIPGIPFVLYGYTF
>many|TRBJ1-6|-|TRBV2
TGTGCCAGCAGTGAGGCGCATAATTCACCCCTCCACTTT
CASSEAHNSPLHF
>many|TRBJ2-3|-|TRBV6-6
TGTGCCAGCAGTGGAGCAGATACGCAGTATTTT
CASSGADTQYF
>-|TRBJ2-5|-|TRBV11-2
TGTGCCAGCAGCTTAGATCTTCGGATTGAGACCCAGTACTTC
CASSLDLRIETQYF
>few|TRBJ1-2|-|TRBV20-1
TGCAGTGAGGTCCTGCACTATGGCTACACCTTC
CSEVLHYGYTF
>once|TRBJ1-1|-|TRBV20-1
TGCAGTGCCCGCCGAACTTACCGGGACACTGAAGCTTTCTTT
CSARRTYRDTEAFF
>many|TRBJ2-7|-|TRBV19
TGTGCCAGTAGTGGGCAGCCCTTCTACGAGCAGTACTTC
CASSGQPFYEQYF
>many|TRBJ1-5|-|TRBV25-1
TGTGCCAGCAGTGAAGGTGGGATCCAGCCCCAGCATTTT
CASSEGGIQPQHF
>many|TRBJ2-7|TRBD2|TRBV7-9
TGTGCCAGCAGCGACGGACTAGCGGGCGAGCAGTACTTC
CASSDGLAGEQYF
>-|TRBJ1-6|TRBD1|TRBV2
TGTGCCAGCAGTGAAGCAAGGGGGCGTTCACCCCTCCACTTT
CASSEARGRSPLHF
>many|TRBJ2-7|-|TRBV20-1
TGCAGTGCTAGACATGGGGGCGAGCAGTACTTC
CSARHGGEQYF
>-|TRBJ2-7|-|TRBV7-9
TGTGCCAGCAGTTTCCCCGGCGGGTCCTACGAGCAGTACTTC
CASSFPGGSYEQYF
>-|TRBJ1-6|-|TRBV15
TGTGCCGCCAGCAGTTTTGGGCTTCCTAATTCACCCCTCCACTTT
CAASSFGLPNSPLHF
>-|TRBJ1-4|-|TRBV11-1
TGTGCCAGCAGCTCCCCGACAGGAAGTAGCGAAAAACTGTTTTTT
CASSSPTGSSEKLFF
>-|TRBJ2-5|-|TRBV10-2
TGCGCCAGCGGTGGGGGAACCCAGTACTTC
CASGGGTQYF
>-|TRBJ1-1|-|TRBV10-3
TGTGCCCACGCTAGGGGCGACACTGAAGCTTTCTTT
CAHARGDTEAFF
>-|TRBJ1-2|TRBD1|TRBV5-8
TGTGCCAGCAGCTATACAGGGGGAGAAGGCTACACCTTC
CASSYTGGEGYTF
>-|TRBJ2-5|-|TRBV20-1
TGCAGTGCTAGTACAGTACAGACCCAGCGCTTC
CSASTVQTQRF
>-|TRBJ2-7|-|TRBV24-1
TGTGCCACCGCAAGGGGGGACGAGCAGTACTTC
CATARGDEQYF
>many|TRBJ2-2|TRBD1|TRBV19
TGTGCCAGTAGTCCCCAGACAGGGGGCACCGGGGAGCTGTTTTTT
CASSPQTGGTGELFF
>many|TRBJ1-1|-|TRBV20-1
TGCAGTGCTGGCGGGACCCTCGATCTCATGAACACTGAAGCTTTCTTT
CSAGGTLDLMNTEAFF
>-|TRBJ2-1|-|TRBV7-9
TGTGCCAGCAGCCCGACCCAGGGCGGTGAGCAGTTCTTC
CASSPTQGGEQFF
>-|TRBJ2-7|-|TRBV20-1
TGCAGTGCTAGAGGGCCAGGGAGTGGTTACGAGCAGTACTTC
CSARGPGSGYEQYF
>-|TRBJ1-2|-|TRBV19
TGTGCCAGCTCACCCAGGGCCTCTTCATCTGATGGCTACACCTTC
CASSPRASSSDGYTF
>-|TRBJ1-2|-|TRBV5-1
TGCGCCAGCAGCTTGTGGGGGCGTGATGGCTACACCTTC
CASSLWGRDGYTF
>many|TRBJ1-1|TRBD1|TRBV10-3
TGTGCCATCAGTGATGTGAGGACAGGGGATAACACTGAAGCTTTCTTT
CAISDVRTGDNTEAFF
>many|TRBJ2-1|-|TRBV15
TGTGCCACCAGCGATTACAATGAGCAGTTCTTC
CATSDYNEQFF
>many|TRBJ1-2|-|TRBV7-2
TGTGCCAGCAGCTTAGCGGGGGGGACGGGGATTGGCTACACCTTC
CASSLAGGTGIGYTF
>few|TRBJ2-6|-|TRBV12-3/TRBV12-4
TGTGCCAGCAGCGATCCCGGGGACTCTGGGGCCAACGTCCTGACTTTC
CASSDPGDSGANVLTF
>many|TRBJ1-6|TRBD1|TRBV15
TGTGCCACCAGCGGGGGACAGTATTCACCCCTCCACTTT
CATSGGQYSPLHF
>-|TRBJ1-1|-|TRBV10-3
TGTGCCATCAGTGACGAGGAGGGAGGCACTGAAGCTTTCTTT
CAISDEEGGTEAFF
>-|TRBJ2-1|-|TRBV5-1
TGCGCCAGCAGCTTCCCAGTGTACAATGAGCAGTTCTTC
CASSFPVYNEQFF
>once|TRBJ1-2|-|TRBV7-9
TGTGCCAGCAGCCAAGGCAAATCGTATGGCTACACCTTC
CASSQGKSYGYTF
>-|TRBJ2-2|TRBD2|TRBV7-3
TGTGCCAGCAGCGGACTAGCGGGTGGCGGGGAGCTGTTTTTT
CASSGLAGGGELFF
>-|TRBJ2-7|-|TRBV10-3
TGTGCCATCAGTGAGGGTTGGTCTAACTACGAGCAGTACTTC
CAISEGWSNYEQYF
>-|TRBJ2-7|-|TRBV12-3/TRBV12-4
TGTGCCAGCAGCTTGGGGAGGCGGGGTCGACCCGGGAGCTACGAGCAGTACTTC
CASSLGRRGRPGSYEQYF
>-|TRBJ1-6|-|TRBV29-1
TGCAGCAGTCAAACAGGGAAAAATTCACCCCTCCACTTT
CSSQTGKNSPLHF